This entry lists 2 T cell receptor beta chains sequenced from one sample in a study of T cells in Graves' hyperthyroidism and ophthalmopathy. Amplification of TCR beta CDR3 regions used RNA as the template. First-round RT-PCR of the TCR CDR3 relied on the HTBI primer set. TCRdb passed the multiplex PCR reads through MiXCR, listing each CDR3 protein once. This repertoire shows some 360,000 distinct CDR3 sequences, around 14% found once; its top ten account for 9.5% to 11%. The sample taken for sequencing was blood. The receptors originated from a woman aged 55-70 years with Graves' hyperthyroidism.

This clonotype was seen at least ten times. The chain links TRBV12-3 or TRBV12-4 to TRBJ2-3; possibly TRBD2 for D (5 bases). V lost 0 bases and J lost 2, with 9 bases in between. The CDR3 has 15 residues. CDR3 bases: TGTGCCAGCAGTTTAGCGCAAGCGGACACAGATACGCAGTATTTT. This translates into CASSLAQADTDTQYF.

This clonotype was counted many times. This chain uses TRBV12-5 with TRBJ2-1; TRBD2 matches at 8 bases. The V and J ends lost 2 bases and 7 bases, in that order; junction bases with no gene match: 7. The CDR3 runs to 15 residues. CDR1 and CDR2 (germline): LGHNT, FRNRAP. The CDR3, as DNA: TGTGCTAGTGGTTTGCAAGGACTAGCAGGTAATGAGCAGTTCTTC. Its translation is CASGLQGLAGNEQFF.